One and the same sample provided the 17 T cell receptor beta chains below, sequenced in a study of cytomegalovirus exposure and HLA in healthy donors. The PCR contained 60 Vbeta and 13 Jbeta primers. TCRdb keeps only in-frame clones here, not all; method: immunoSEQ multiplex PCR. The sample holds approximately 160,000 clones, 65% to 70% seen once. Sequenced: PBMCs. Receptors were obtained from a woman between 18 and 30 years old in good health and CMV-seropositive.

The sample holds one count of this clone. This chain connects TRBV10-3 to TRBJ2-7; 15 bases agree with TRBD2. There are 17 residues in the CDR3. V shed 6 bases, J shed 2 bases, and the junction held 8 bases outside the gene matches. CDR1 is ENHRY, CDR2 SYGVKD, per germline. CDR3 amino acids: CAISDPGLAGGPYEQYF. The CDR3 nucleotides are TGTGCCATCAGCGACCCGGGACTAGCGGGGGGACCCTACGAGCAGTACTTC.

The chain employs TRBV29-1 and TRBJ1-2; D gene uncertain. CDR3 length: 13 residues. Germline CDR1 is SQVTM and CDR2 is ANQGSEA. Trimming cost V 6 bases and J 0 bases, with 11 bases left between them. The CDR3 protein is CSVLDGANYGYTF. DNA for the CDR3: TGCAGCGTCTTGGACGGGGCTAACTATGGCTACACCTTC.

The chain joins TRBV20-1 to TRBJ1-3, with D unresolved. This CDR3 comprises 11 residues. CDR1 DFQATT and CDR2 SNEGSKA come from the germline V gene (reference sequence). Trimming left V 7 bases short and J 4 bases short, with 8 bases between. The CDR3 coding sequence is TGCAGTGGAAGGAGAGGAAACACCATATATTTT. Its translation: CSGRRGNTIYF.

This chain uses TRBV7-2 with TRBJ1-5, with a possible D match to TRBD1 (6 bases). Deletions cut 3 bases from V and 7 bases from J, with 13 bases between. The germline gives CDR1 SGHTA, CDR2 FQGNSA. The CDR3 totals 14 residues. CDR3 bases: TGTGCCAGCAGCTTGAAACAGGGTCCCCAGCCCCAGCATTTT. Its translation: CASSLKQGPQPQHF.

This chain connects TRBV9 to TRBJ2-5, with 13 bases identical to TRBD2. The assigned J gene may be wrong: the sequence end matches TRBJ2-7 better. Germline values: CDR1 SGDLS, CDR2 YYNGEE. The CDR3 is 16 residues long. The CDR3 protein is CASSARLAGGLYEQYF. CDR3 DNA: TGTGCCAGCAGCGCAAGACTAGCGGGAGGACTCTACGAGCAGTACTTC.

This clone was detected only a few times. This rearrangement joins TRBV28 to TRBJ2-7, with D perhaps TRBD2 (5 bases). Germline assignment: CDR1 MDHEN and CDR2 SYDVKM. The CDR3 extends over 15 amino acids. Trimming removed 7 bases from V and 0 bases from J, with 16 bases in between. The chain's CDR3 is CASTHTWRTSYEQYF. Written as DNA, the CDR3 is TGTGCCAGCACCCATACTTGGAGGACCTCCTACGAGCAGTACTTC.

This clone was detected a few times. The chain links TRBV6-1 to TRBJ2-3; 7 bases are a match to TRBD2. V dropped 1 base and J dropped 1; count of bases not matched to a gene: 2. This CDR3 has 15 amino acids. CDR1 is MNHNS, CDR2 SASEGT, per germline. CDR3 sequence: CASSEVSGGTDTQYF. Written as DNA, the CDR3 is TGTGCCAGCAGTGAAGTCAGCGGGGGCACAGATACGCAGTATTTT.

The V call is TRBV5-1, the J call TRBJ1-2; D is unresolved. This CDR3 has 15 amino acids. The germline V gene has CDR1 SGHRS and CDR2 YFSETQ. The ends were cut back, 4 bases at V and 0 bases at J, with 13 bases in the middle. CDR3 region: CASSKTEKANYGYTF. The CDR3 bases are TGCGCCAGCAGCAAAACAGAAAAAGCTAACTATGGCTACACCTTC.

The chain couples TRBV15 to TRBJ1-4; D not certain. The CDR3 runs to 15 residues. The V gene's germline CDR1 is LNHNV and CDR2 YYDKDF (reference sequence). Trimming pared 1 base from V and 14 bases from J, leaving 20 bases between. The CDR3 DNA reads as TGTGCCACCAGCAGAGCGGAGAACGTAAACTTGATGCTGTTTTTT. This encodes CATSRAENVNLMLFF.

The gene calls are TRBV5-6 and TRBJ1-2; 8 bases are a match to TRBD1. The V gene's germline CDR1 is SGHDT and CDR2 YYEEEE. J was trimmed by 4 bases and V by 5 bases; bases with no gene match: 10. The length of the CDR3 is 15 residues. CDR3 coding DNA: TGTGCCAGCAGTACAGGGGGGGTTAGTGTCTATGGCTACACCTTC. This encodes CASSTGGVSVYGYTF. Based on the CDR3 plus reference TRBV5-6 and TRBJ1-2, the full variable domain is DAGVTQSPTHLIKTRGQQVTLRCSPKSGHDTVSWYQQALGQGPQFIFQYYEEEERQRGNFPDRFSGHQFPNYSSELNVNALLLGDSALYLCASSTGGVSVYGYTFGSGTRLTVV.

The CDR3 nucleotides are TGTGCCAGCAGTTTACAGCAGGGATACTATGGCTACACCTTC. Translated, it gives CASSLQQGYYGYTF. The chain combines TRBV27 with TRBJ1-2, with a possible D match to TRBD1 (5 bases). Trimming stripped 2 bases from V and 3 bases from J, with 10 bases between. The CDR3 covers 14 residues. CDR1 and CDR2 (germline): MNHEY, SMNVEV (reference sequence).

In its sample, this clone was seen a few times. This rearrangement joins TRBV7-9 to TRBJ2-2, with TRBD1 matching 12 bases. The CDR3 is 16 amino acids. Germline values: CDR1 SEHNR, CDR2 FQNEAQ (reference sequence). The trim removed 4 bases at V and 6 bases at J, leaving 6 bases unmatched. The CDR3 sequence is CASSSPGQGAAGELFF. The CDR3 DNA follows: TGTGCCAGCAGCTCCCCGGGACAGGGGGCCGCCGGGGAGCTGTTTTTT.

As concerns this clone: Other DNA sequences in this sample translate to the same CDR3. The CDR3 region has the DNA TGTGCCAGCAGCCCCAGGACAGGGAGTTACGAGCAGTACTTC. Its protein is CASSPRTGSYEQYF. The V gene is TRBV5-8, the J gene TRBJ2-7; 8 bases fit TRBD1. J gave up 4 bases and V 4 bases, and 7 bases lay outside the gene matches. CDR1 and CDR2 (germline): SGHTS, YDEGEE. The length of the CDR3 is 14 residues.

The J gene is TRBJ2-7, the V gene TRBV2, with 8 nucleotides matching TRBD1. Looked up from germline, CDR1 is SNHLY and CDR2 is FYNNEI. V dropped 5 bases and J dropped 2; count of bases not matched to a gene: 8. This CDR3 region has 15 residues. CDR3 in DNA: TGTGCCAGCAGTTCCGGACAGGGAACAACCTACGAGCAGTACTTC. As protein: CASSSGQGTTYEQYF.

The chain carries TRBV5-8 and TRBJ1-1; maybe TRBD1 (6 bases). This CDR3 region has 14 residues. The germline CDR1 and CDR2 sequences are SGHTS and YDEGEE. Trimming left V 1 base short and J 1 base short, with 8 bases between. CDR3 region: CASSLLQGNTEAFF. The CDR3, as DNA: TGTGCCAGCAGCTTGTTACAGGGGAACACTGAAGCTTTCTTT.

The chain has TRBV28 and TRBJ2-7, with unresolved D. CDR1 and CDR2 (germline): MDHEN, SYDVKM. The V end lost 4 bases, the J end lost 4 bases, and 5 bases lay between the germline ends. The CDR3 runs 11 residues. The CDR3 loop reads CASSSSYEQYF. DNA for the CDR3: TGTGCCAGCAGTTCGAGTTACGAGCAGTACTTC.

This sequence joins TRBV27 and TRBJ2-7; 11 bases line up with TRBD2. The germline V gene encodes CDR1 MNHEY and CDR2 SMNVEV (reference sequence). The V and J ends lost 0 bases and 5 bases, in that order; junction bases with no gene match: 9. The CDR3 is 17 residues long. The CDR3 spells CASSLSPPSGRSHEQYF. The CDR3 DNA reads as TGTGCCAGCAGTTTATCGCCGCCTAGCGGGAGGTCCCACGAGCAGTACTTC.